The present T cell receptor (beta chain) was sequenced within a study of T cell repertoires in cytomegalovirus infection. Whole-study context: Public TCR beta signatures indicated both CMV infection and matching HLA type.

MiXCR was run by TCRdb on the reads, yielding one entry per CDR3 protein. The sample lists approximately 730,000 distinct CDR3 sequences; around 32% were seen once. Germline V gene sequence: CDR1 SGHVS, CDR2 FNYEAQ. This CDR3 is 14 amino acids long. V was shortened by 5 bases and J by 13 bases, with 18 bases between the two germline ends. This clonotype was observed a handful of times. Its antigen is currently unknown. Study-wide points: The study found HLA-C-restricted CMV-specific TCR beta clonotypes dominating the ex vivo response.

The starting material was cultured PBMCs, obtained from culture after CMV antigen stimulation. V usage is TRBV7-6 and J usage is TRBJ1-6; D uncertain. This TCR came from a human donor in good health (CMV status not recorded). Some clones in this sample may be carry-over from other donors' samples. CDR3 residues: CASSDTPGGSPLHF. Here the CDR3 DNA reads TGTGCCAGCAGCGATACCCCAGGCGGTTCGCCCCTCCACTTT.